The 31 T cell receptor beta chains in this list originate from one sample, sequenced in a study of blood T cells in healthy people across ages. Sample-barcoded 5' priming and a J-beta primer mix drove a second PCR of roughly 6 to 12 cycles. TCRdb re-called the 5' RACE reads with MiXCR, one entry per CDR3 protein. The data hold roughly 570,000 distinct CDR3 sequences, with 27% observed a single time. Sequenced input: blood. The receptors come from a woman in her sixties or seventies in good health.

Worth noting for this clonotype: Relative to the germline gene, one junction end is altered; a read error may explain this. The V call is TRBV10-3, the J call TRBJ1-1; the D gene is possibly TRBD1 (5 bases). The CDR3 length is 15 residues. CDR1 and CDR2 from the germline V gene are ENHRY and SYGVKD. The DNA for the CDR3 is TGTGCCATCAGAGGGGCCGGAGGGAACGACACTGAGGCTTTCTTT. Encoded protein: CAIRGAGGNDTEAFF.

The chain is built from TRBV7-2 and TRBJ2-3; no definite D call. CDR1 and CDR2 (germline): SGHTA, FQGNSA. CDR3 size: 15 residues. V was cut by 4 bases and J by 1 base, with 12 bases left in between. The CDR3 is CASSSQPTGTDTQYF. CDR3 bases: TGTGCCAGCAGCTCCCAACCGACCGGCACAGATACGCAGTATTTT.

The chain uses TRBV6-5 and TRBJ2-7; D may be TRBD2 (5 bases). Looked up from germline, CDR1 is MNHEY and CDR2 is SVGAGI. The CDR3 is 14 amino acids. Trimming left V 8 bases short and J 0 bases short, with 14 bases between. The CDR3 region has the DNA TGTGCCAGCGGCCGGACGGGGAGCTCCTACGAGCAGTACTTC. Translation: CASGRTGSSYEQYF.

The chain has TRBV20-1 and TRBJ2-5; D not certain. Germline V lookup: CDR1 DFQATT, CDR2 SNEGSKA (reference sequence). The CDR3 contains 14 residues. Trimming stripped 6 bases from V and 2 bases from J, with 16 bases between. The CDR3 is CSAPWARLQETQYF. The CDR3 nucleotides read TGCAGTGCCCCATGGGCAAGATTACAAGAGACCCAGTACTTC.

V is TRBV7-6 and J is TRBJ2-1; 7 bases fit TRBD1. V was pared by 5 bases and J by 1 base, with 5 bases of the junction left unmatched. The CDR3 sequence is 15 residues long. Germline V gives CDR1 SGHVS, CDR2 FNYEAQ. The CDR3 loop reads CASSVDRASYNEQFF. The CDR3 coding sequence is TGTGCCAGCAGCGTAGACAGGGCATCCTACAATGAGCAGTTCTTC.

The chain carries TRBV9 and TRBJ1-3; a possible D gene is TRBD1 (5 bases). There are 17 residues in the CDR3. V lost 0 bases and J lost 0, with 13 bases in between. Germline CDR1 SGDLS, CDR2 YYNGEE. CDR3 nucleotides: TGTGCCAGCAGCGTAGATCCGGGACGGGACTCTGGAAACACCATATATTTT. It yields the protein CASSVDPGRDSGNTIYF.

The gene calls are TRBV6-2 or TRBV6-3 and TRBJ2-1; 10 bases are shared with TRBD2. With 7 bases clipped from V and 9 bases from J, the junction kept 12 bases outside the gene matches. The length of the CDR3 is 15 residues. Germline V gene lookup returns CDR1 MNHEY and CDR2 SVGEGT. In nucleotides, the CDR3 is TGTGCCAGCACCCGTCCAGCGGGGGGGCACAGTGAGCAGTTCTTC. The encoded protein is CASTRPAGGHSEQFF.

This clonotype was seen only once. The chain's CDR3 is CASSLVIAGGTYNEQFF. CDR3 in DNA: TGTGCCAGCAGCTTGGTAATCGCGGGGGGAACTTACAATGAGCAGTTCTTC. The rearrangement joins TRBV5-6 to TRBJ2-5; 8 nucleotides agree with TRBD2. Gene TRBJ2-1 matches the end of the DNA better, so the J call may be wrong. The CDR3 covers 17 residues. CDR1 is SGHDT, CDR2 YYEEEE, per germline.

V is TRBV21-1 and J is TRBJ2-7. TRBV21-1 is a known pseudogene. The CDR3 is 12 amino acids. This CDR3 reads CASSKVLEWQYF. The CDR3 bases are TGTGCCAGCAGCAAAGTACTCGAGTGGCAGTACTTC.

The sample holds a few counts of this clonotype. The chain employs TRBV5-1 and TRBJ2-7, with a possible D match to TRBD2 (5 bases). Germline V gene data show CDR1 as SGHRS and CDR2 as YFSETQ. The ends were cut back, 0 bases at V and 3 bases at J, with 16 bases in the middle. CDR3 length: 16 residues. The CDR3 region has the DNA TGCGCCAGCAGCTTGGCCTCGGGGTCTAACTACTACGAGCAGTACTTC. This codes for CASSLASGSNYYEQYF.

This clonotype appeared a few times. The chain couples TRBV20-1 to TRBJ2-6; 13 bases are shared with TRBD2. Germline lookup yields CDR1 DFQATT and CDR2 SNEGSKA (reference sequence). V shed 4 bases and J 0 bases; nucleotides not matched to a gene: 9. The CDR3 is made up of 19 amino acids. As DNA, the CDR3 is TGCAGTGCTACCCGACCGGGACTAGCGGGGATCTCTGGGGCCAACGTCCTGACTTTC. Translation gives CSATRPGLAGISGANVLTF.

This clonotype came up once. The CDR3 nucleotides are TGCAGTGCTTGGGGGGGTGACAGAAACTATGGCTACACCTTC. This gives the protein CSAWGGDRNYGYTF. The chain is built from TRBV20-1 and TRBJ1-2; tentative D call: TRBD1 (5 bases). The CDR3 extends over 14 amino acids. Germline lookup yields CDR1 DFQATT and CDR2 SNEGSKA (reference sequence). The V and J ends lost 5 bases and 2 bases respectively, with 15 bases between them.

Worth noting for this clonotype: The CDR3 does not close with the conserved phenylalanine or tryptophan, likely indicating a read error. This chain joins TRBV20-1 and TRBJ2-3; the D gene is possibly TRBD1 (5 bases). In germline, CDR1 is DFQATT, CDR2 SNEGSKA (reference sequence). The CDR3 covers 11 residues. Trimming shortened V by 7 bases and J by 10 bases, and 15 bases separated the two germline ends. The CDR3 loop reads CSGAGLGPQYL. The CDR3 DNA follows: TGCAGTGGCGCAGGGTTAGGTCCGCAGTATCTT.

The V gene is TRBV7-8, the J gene TRBJ1-5; no definite D call. Germline CDR1 SGHVS, CDR2 FQNEAQ. This CDR3 spans 15 amino acids. V was trimmed by 5 bases and J by 4 bases, leaving 15 bases between them. The CDR3 nucleotides are TGTGCCAGCAGCCCGGCGACATCCCCTAATCAGCCCCAGCATTTT. Residues: CASSPATSPNQPQHF. The full variable domain, rest sourced from reference TRBV7-8 and TRBJ1-5, is GAGVSQSPRYKVAKRGQDVALRCDPISGHVSLFWYQQALGQGPEFLTYFQNEAQLDKSGLPSDRFFAERPEGSVSTLKIQRTQQEDSAVYLCASSPATSPNQPQHFGDGTRLSIL.

The chain carries TRBV6-2 or TRBV6-3 and TRBJ2-6; D is ambiguous. Germline CDR1 reads MNHEY; CDR2 reads SVGEGT. The germline V and J ends were trimmed by 2 bases and 0 bases, with 2 bases remaining between them. The CDR3 runs to 14 residues. CDR3 region: CASSYISGANVLTF. In DNA form, the CDR3 reads TGTGCCAGCAGTTACATCTCTGGGGCCAACGTCCTGACTTTC.

The rearrangement joins TRBV5-1 to TRBJ2-1; D assignment may be TRBD1 or TRBD2 (6 bases each). Trimming pared 4 bases from V and 1 base from J, leaving 18 bases between. CDR3 size: 17 residues. Germline loops: CDR1 SGHRS, CDR2 YFSETQ. The CDR3 spells CASSPGLGGESYNEQFF. The CDR3 nucleotides are TGCGCCAGCAGCCCGGGGTTGGGGGGCGAATCCTACAATGAGCAGTTCTTC.

The V and J genes are TRBV20-1 and TRBJ2-2; 10 bases fit TRBD1. V was clipped by 1 base and J by 2 bases; unmatched bases: 1. The CDR3 loop spans 15 amino acids. CDR1 is DFQATT and CDR2 is SNEGSKA in the germline V gene (reference sequence). The CDR3 nucleotides read TGCAGTGCTAGAGGGGACAGGGGTAACACCGGGGAGCTGTTTTTT. Its translation: CSARGDRGNTGELFF.

The rearrangement joins TRBV20-1 to TRBJ2-7, with a weak D call TRBD2 (5 bases). The germline gives CDR1 DFQATT, CDR2 SNEGSKA (reference sequence). The CDR3 has 15 residues. Trimming pared 6 bases from V and 5 bases from J, leaving 23 bases between. The CDR3 coding sequence is TGCAGTGCCGCCTCAATACCGCCCCTCGGGGACGAGCAGTACTTC. Translating it yields CSAASIPPLGDEQYF.

The chain employs TRBV12-3 or TRBV12-4 and TRBJ2-1; 9 bases agree with TRBD2. CDR3 length: 16 residues. Losses at the gene ends were 5 bases for V and 0 bases for J; bases not matched to a gene: 5. CDR3 loop: CASSLLRGGSYNEQFF. CDR3 sequence (DNA): TGTGCCAGCAGTCTTCTGCGGGGGGGCTCCTACAATGAGCAGTTCTTC.

This clonotype was counted only a few times. The chain uses TRBV6-2 or TRBV6-3 and TRBJ2-3; D tentatively fits TRBD1 or TRBD2 (5 bases each). Germline CDR1 MNHEY, CDR2 SVGEGT. Trimming left V 8 bases short and J 5 bases short, with 14 bases between. CDR3 length: 13 residues. The CDR3 region is CASGEGFRDTQYF. CDR3 in DNA: TGTGCCAGCGGTGAGGGGTTCAGAGATACGCAGTATTTT.

The gene calls are TRBV14 and TRBJ2-5, with D perhaps matching TRBD1 (5 bases). The DNA end favors TRBJ2-1, so the J call may be wrong. Germline V gene sequence: CDR1 SGHDN, CDR2 FVKESK. This CDR3 contains 14 residues. CDR3 sequence: CASSLDRGRAEQFF. The CDR3 bases are TGTGCCAGCAGCCTCGACAGAGGCCGCGCGGAGCAGTTCTTC.

The chain combines TRBV7-2 with TRBJ1-2; 11 positions agree with TRBD1. This CDR3 region has 15 residues. Germline CDR1 SGHTA, CDR2 FQGNSA. V was clipped by 1 base and J by 8 bases; unmatched bases: 6. The CDR3: CASSLGGTGGTGYTF. For the CDR3, the DNA is TGTGCCAGCAGCTTAGGGGGGACAGGGGGGACGGGCTACACCTTC.

The V and J genes are TRBV7-9 and TRBJ2-3, with 14 bases lining up with TRBD2. Looked up from germline, CDR1 is SEHNR and CDR2 is FQNEAQ (reference sequence). The length of the CDR3 is 16 residues. V lost 5 bases and J lost 5; bases outside the gene matches: 6. CDR3 region: CASSPPGLAGGDTQYF. CDR3 bases: TGTGCCAGCAGCCCCCCAGGACTAGCGGGGGGAGATACGCAGTATTTT.

The table lists this clonotype with a few counts. The chain couples TRBV7-3 to TRBJ1-1; the D gene is possibly TRBD1 (6 bases). The CDR3 loop spans 14 amino acids. V lost 0 bases and J 10 bases, leaving 15 bases between the germline ends. CDR1 SGHTA and CDR2 FQGTGA come from the germline V gene. The CDR3 DNA sequence: TGTGCCAGCAGCTTAACGGGGGATGGGACAACAGCTTTCTTT. Translation gives CASSLTGDGTTAFF.

The table lists this clonotype with a count of one. This chain uses TRBV2 with TRBJ1-4; weak D call: TRBD1 (5 bases). Trimming stripped 8 bases from V and 3 bases from J, with 16 bases between. Germline values: CDR1 SNHLY, CDR2 FYNNEI. This CDR3 spans 15 amino acids. The CDR3 DNA reads TGTGCCAGCGAGGGGCAGGGAGTACCTAATGAAAAACTGTTTTTT. It encodes CASEGQGVPNEKLFF. The whole variable domain, filled in from reference TRBV2 and TRBJ1-4, reads EPEVTQTPSHQVTQMGQEVILRCVPISNHLYFYWYRQILGQKVEFLVSFYNNEISEKSEIFDDQFSVERPDGSNFTLKIRSTKLEDSAMYFCASEGQGVPNEKLFFGSGTQLSVL.

This clonotype was seen only a few times. CDR3 sequence: CASSSQGRRQPQHF. The CDR3 coding sequence is TGTGCCAGCAGCTCTCAGGGGCGAAGGCAGCCCCAGCATTTT. The chain combines TRBV7-2 with TRBJ1-5, with D perhaps matching TRBD1 (6 bases). Trimming took off 4 bases at V and 7 bases at J, with 14 bases between the two ends. The CDR3 totals 14 residues. CDR1 and CDR2 from the germline V gene are SGHTA and FQGNSA.

The genes are TRBV5-1 and TRBJ2-6; D remains unclear. Germline V gene sequence: CDR1 SGHRS, CDR2 YFSETQ. Trimming removed 0 bases from V and 0 bases from J, with 10 bases in between. CDR3 length equals 17 residues. The CDR3 region is CASSLGDGTSGANVLTF. The CDR3 nucleotides read TGCGCCAGCAGCTTGGGTGACGGAACCTCTGGGGCCAACGTCCTGACTTTC. Full variable domain (outside the CDR3, taken from reference TRBV5-1 and TRBJ2-6): KAGVTQTPRYLIKTRGQQVTLSCSPISGHRSVSWYQQTPGQGLQFLFEYFSETQRNKGNFPGRFSGRQFSNSRSEMNVSTLELGDSALYLCASSLGDGTSGANVLTFGAGSRLTVL.

This clonotype was detected a few times. This chain uses TRBV12-3 or TRBV12-4 with TRBJ2-1, with 9 bases aligning to TRBD2. This CDR3 is built from 17 residues. After removal of 7 bases from V and 7 bases from J, the junction contained 17 bases not matched to a gene. For the CDR3, the DNA is TGTGCCAGCACCTTAGCGCCAAGAAGCGGGGGGAGGAATGAGCAGTTCTTC. It codes for CASTLAPRSGGRNEQFF.

V gene TRBV18 combines with J gene TRBJ1-2; D gene uncertain. The CDR3 extends over 12 amino acids. The V gene lost 2 bases and the J gene lost 4 bases, with 5 bases spanning the gap. CDR1 and CDR2 (germline): KGHSH, LQKENI. The CDR3 DNA sequence: TGTGCCAGCTCACCAGGGATCTATGGCTACACCTTC. Protein product: CASSPGIYGYTF.

V is TRBV11-2 and J is TRBJ2-7; no reliable D call. Trimming removed 5 bases at V and 9 bases at J, with 14 bases between. The length of the CDR3 is 12 residues. Germline V gene lookup returns CDR1 SGHAT and CDR2 FQNNGV. The CDR3 region has the DNA TGTGCCAGCAGCGCCACACCCAACAGGCAGTACTTC. Amino acid sequence: CASSATPNRQYF.

This clonotype was seen more than once but under ten times. This chain links TRBV20-1 with TRBJ1-3; D not resolved. Trimming removed 3 bases from V and 3 bases from J, with 12 bases in between. From germline, CDR1 is DFQATT and CDR2 SNEGSKA (reference sequence). The CDR3 loop spans 14 amino acids. The CDR3 sequence: CSARPTGSGNTIYF. In nucleotides, the CDR3 is TGCAGTGCTAGGCCCACGGGGAGTGGAAACACCATATATTTT.